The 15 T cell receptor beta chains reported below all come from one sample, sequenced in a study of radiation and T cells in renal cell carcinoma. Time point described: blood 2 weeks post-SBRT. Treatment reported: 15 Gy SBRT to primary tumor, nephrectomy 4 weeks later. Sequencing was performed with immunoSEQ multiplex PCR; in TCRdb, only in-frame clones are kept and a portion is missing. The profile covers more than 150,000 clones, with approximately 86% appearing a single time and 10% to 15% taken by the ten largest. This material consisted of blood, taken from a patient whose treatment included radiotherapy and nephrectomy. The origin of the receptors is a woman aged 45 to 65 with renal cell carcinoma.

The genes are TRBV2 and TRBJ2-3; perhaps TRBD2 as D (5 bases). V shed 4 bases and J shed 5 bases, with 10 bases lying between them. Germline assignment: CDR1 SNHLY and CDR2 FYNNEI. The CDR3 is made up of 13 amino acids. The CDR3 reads CASSGLAVDTQYF. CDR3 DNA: TGTGCCAGCAGTGGCCTAGCCGTAGATACGCAGTATTTT.

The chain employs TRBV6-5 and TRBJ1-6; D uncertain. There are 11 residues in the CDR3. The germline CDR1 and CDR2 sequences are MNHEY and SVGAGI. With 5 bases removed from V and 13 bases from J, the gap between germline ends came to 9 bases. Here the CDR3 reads CASSEVPPLHF. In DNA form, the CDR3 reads TGTGCCAGCAGTGAAGTCCCCCCCCTCCACTTT.

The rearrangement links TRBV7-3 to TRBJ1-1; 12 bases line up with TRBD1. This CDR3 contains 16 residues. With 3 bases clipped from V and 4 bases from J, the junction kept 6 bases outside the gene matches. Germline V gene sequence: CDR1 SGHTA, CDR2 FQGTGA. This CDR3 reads CASSLEGQGAGTEAFF. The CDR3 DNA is TGTGCCAGCAGCTTGGAGGGACAGGGGGCGGGCACTGAAGCTTTCTTT.

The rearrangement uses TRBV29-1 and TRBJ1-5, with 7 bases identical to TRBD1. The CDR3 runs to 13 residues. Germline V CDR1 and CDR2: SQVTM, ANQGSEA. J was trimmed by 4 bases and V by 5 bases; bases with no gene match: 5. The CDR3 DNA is TGCAGCGTTTCCAGGGGGATGAATCAGCCCCAGCATTTT. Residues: CSVSRGMNQPQHF.

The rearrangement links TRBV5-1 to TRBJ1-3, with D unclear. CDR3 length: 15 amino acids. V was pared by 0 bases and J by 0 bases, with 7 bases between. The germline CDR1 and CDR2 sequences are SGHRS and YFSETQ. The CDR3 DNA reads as TGCGCCAGCAGCTTGGTTGGGGACTCTGGAAACACCATATATTTT. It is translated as CASSLVGDSGNTIYF.

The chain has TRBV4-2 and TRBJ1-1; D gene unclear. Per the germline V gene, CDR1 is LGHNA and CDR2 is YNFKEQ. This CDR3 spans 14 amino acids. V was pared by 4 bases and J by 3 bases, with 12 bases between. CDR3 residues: CASSRQGVDTEAFF. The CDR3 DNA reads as TGTGCCAGCAGCCGCCAAGGAGTTGACACTGAAGCTTTCTTT.

The CDR3 region has the DNA TGTGCCTGGACTCCAGGGGCTGGGGGCTACACCTTC. This encodes CAWTPGAGGYTF. The genes are TRBV30 and TRBJ1-2; D is perhaps TRBD1 (6 bases). The germline V gene encodes CDR1 GTSNPN and CDR2 SVGIG (reference sequence). The CDR3 runs 12 residues. Trimming shortened V by 4 bases and J by 8 bases, and 14 bases separated the two germline ends.

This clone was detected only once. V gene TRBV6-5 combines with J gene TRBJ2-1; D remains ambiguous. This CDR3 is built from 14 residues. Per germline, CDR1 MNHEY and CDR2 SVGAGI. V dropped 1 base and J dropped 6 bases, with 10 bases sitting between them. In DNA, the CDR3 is TGTGCCAGCAGTTACTATGGGGATCCCAATGAGCAGTTCTTC. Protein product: CASSYYGDPNEQFF.

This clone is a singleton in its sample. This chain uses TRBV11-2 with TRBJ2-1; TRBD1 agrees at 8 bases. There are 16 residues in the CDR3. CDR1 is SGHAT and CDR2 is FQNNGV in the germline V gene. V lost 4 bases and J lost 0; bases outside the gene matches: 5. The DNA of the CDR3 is TGTGCCAGCAGCTCTCGACAGGGGAGCTCCTACAATGAGCAGTTCTTC. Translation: CASSSRQGSSYNEQFF.

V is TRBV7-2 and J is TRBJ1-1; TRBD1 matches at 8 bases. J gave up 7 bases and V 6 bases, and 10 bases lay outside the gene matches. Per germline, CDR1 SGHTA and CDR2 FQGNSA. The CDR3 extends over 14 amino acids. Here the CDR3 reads CASRRRDRRFEAFF. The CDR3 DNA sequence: TGTGCCAGCAGGCGCCGGGACAGGAGGTTTGAAGCTTTCTTT. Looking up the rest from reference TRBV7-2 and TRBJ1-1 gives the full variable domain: GAGVSQSPSNKVTEKGKDVELRCDPISGHTALYWYRQSLGQGLEFLIYFQGNSAPDKSGLPSDRFSAERTGGSVSTLTIQRTQQEDSAVYLCASRRRDRRFEAFFGQGTRLTVV.

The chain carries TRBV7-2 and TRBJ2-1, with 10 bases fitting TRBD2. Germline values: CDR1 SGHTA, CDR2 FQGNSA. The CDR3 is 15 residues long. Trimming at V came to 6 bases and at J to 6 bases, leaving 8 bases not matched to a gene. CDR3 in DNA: TGTGCCAGCAGTCTACTAAGCGGGGGGGCCAATGAGCAGTTCTTC. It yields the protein CASSLLSGGANEQFF. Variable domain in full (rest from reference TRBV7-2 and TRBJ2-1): GAGVSQSPSNKVTEKGKDVELRCDPISGHTALYWYRQSLGQGLEFLIYFQGNSAPDKSGLPSDRFSAERTGGSVSTLTIQRTQQEDSAVYLCASSLLSGGANEQFFGPGTRLTVL.

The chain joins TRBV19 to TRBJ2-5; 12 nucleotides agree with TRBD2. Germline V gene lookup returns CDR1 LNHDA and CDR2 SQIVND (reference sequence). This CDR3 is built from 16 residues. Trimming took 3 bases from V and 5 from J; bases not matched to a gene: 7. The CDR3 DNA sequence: TGTGCCAGTAGTATTCGGACTAGCGGGGTCGGGGAGACCCAGTACTTC. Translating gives CASSIRTSGVGETQYF.

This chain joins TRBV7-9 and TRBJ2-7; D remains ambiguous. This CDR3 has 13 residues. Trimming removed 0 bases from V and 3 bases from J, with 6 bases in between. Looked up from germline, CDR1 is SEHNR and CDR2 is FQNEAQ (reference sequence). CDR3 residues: CASSLASVYEQYF. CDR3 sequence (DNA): TGTGCCAGCAGCTTAGCCTCAGTCTACGAGCAGTACTTC.

This chain's CDR3 is CASSRTGVSEQYF. As DNA, the CDR3 is TGTGCCAGCAGCCGGACAGGGGTGAGCGAGCAGTACTTC. The rearrangement links TRBV7-9 to TRBJ2-7; 9 positions match TRBD1. The V gene's germline CDR1 is SEHNR and CDR2 FQNEAQ (reference sequence). CDR3 length equals 13 residues. The junction had 5 bases not matched to a gene; V was cut back by 5 bases and J by 6 bases.

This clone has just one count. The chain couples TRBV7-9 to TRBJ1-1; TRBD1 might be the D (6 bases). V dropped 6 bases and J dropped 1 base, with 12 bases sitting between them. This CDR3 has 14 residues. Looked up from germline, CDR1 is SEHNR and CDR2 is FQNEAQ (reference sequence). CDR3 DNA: TGTGCCAGCAGTCTAGGGGGTACGAACACTGAAGCTTTCTTT. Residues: CASSLGGTNTEAFF.